This T cell receptor beta chain was found in a study of blood T cell repertoires in COVID-19. As for the study in general: The United States, Italy and Spain provided the acute and convalescent COVID-19 samples. T cells, B-cell-depleted T cells, or PBMCs supplied cDNA or gDNA.

Under the authors' procedure: Estimation of nucleated cell counts relied on the amplification of reference gene primers. The table came from immunoSEQ multiplex PCR; TCRdb's copy has only in-frame clones and leaves some out. That table is the source of V, J and clone size, and D and trimming were worked out from the DNA. The sample contains tens of thousands of clones, under 90% of which appear only once. The V end was cut by 1 base, the J end by 6 bases, with 7 bases between. The CDR3 has 13 amino acids. Per the germline V gene, CDR1 is LNHDA and CDR2 is SQIVND (reference sequence). A few counts support this clone.

The sample was peripheral blood. This chain joins TRBV19 and TRBJ1-5, with a possible D match to TRBD1 (5 bases). This TCR derives from a man in his sixties or seventies with active or convalescent COVID-19. Here the CDR3 DNA reads TGTGCCAGTAGTATAGTAGGGGTTCAGCCCCAGCATTTT. Protein product: CASSIVGVQPQHF. The full variable domain, with the rest looked up from reference TRBV19 and TRBJ1-5, is DGGITQSPKYLFRKEGQNVTLSCEQNLNHDAMYWYRQDPGQGLRLIYYSQIVNDFQKGDIAEGYSVSREKKESFPLTVTSAQKNPTAFYLCASSIVGVQPQHFGDGTRLSIL.